The 8 T cell receptor beta chains in this list originate from one sample, sequenced in a study of OX40 agonist ivuxolimab in advanced cancers. Sequencing used immunoSEQ multiplex PCR; TCRdb keeps in-frame clones, though not all of them. This sample has more than 60,000 clones, with roughly 80% found just once. The sequencing used CD4+ or CD8+ T cells sorted from blood, collected in a trial of the OX40 agonist ivuxolimab. These receptors came from an adult with an advanced solid tumor such as melanoma, head and neck, liver or kidney cancer.

V usage is TRBV11-3 and J usage is TRBJ2-1, with D maybe TRBD2 (6 bases). The length of the CDR3 is 15 residues. Germline values: CDR1 SGHNT, CDR2 YENEEA. Trimming shortened V by 11 bases and J by 7 bases, and 24 bases separated the two germline ends. CDR3: CASSLGRAEGNEQFF. The CDR3 nucleotides are TGTGCCTCCTCCCTGGGCAGGGCGGAGGGGAATGAGCAGTTCTTC.

The V gene is TRBV21-1, the J gene TRBJ2-3; the table's D gene call, TRBD1, was not cross checked with the DNA. TRBV21-1 is annotated as a pseudogene. CDR3 length equals 15 residues. CDR3 residues: CASSKGTASTDTQYF. For the CDR3, the DNA is TGTGCCAGCAGCAAAGGGACAGCAAGCACAGATACGCAGTATTTT.

The chain links TRBV6-6 to TRBJ1-2, with D tentatively TRBD1 (5 bases). This CDR3 is 13 amino acids long. CDR1 and CDR2 from the germline V gene are MNHNY and SVGAGI (reference sequence). V lost 6 bases and J lost 3, with 11 bases in between. The CDR3 DNA is TGTGCCAGCAGCCCTGAGACAGACTATGGCTACACCTTC. Its protein product is CASSPETDYGYTF.

The count of this clone is one. The chain joins TRBV5-1 to TRBJ2-2; 13 nucleotides match TRBD2. V gave up 3 bases and J gave up 10 bases; unmatched junction bases: 6. Germline assignment: CDR1 SGHRS and CDR2 YFSETQ. The CDR3 covers 15 residues. CDR3 coding DNA: TGCGCCAGCAGCTCTACTAGCGGGGGGGCCACGGAGCTGTTTTTT. Amino acids: CASSSTSGGATELFF.

The table lists this clone with a count of one. The chain combines TRBV14 with TRBJ2-1; 11 bases align to TRBD2. Germline loops: CDR1 SGHDN, CDR2 FVKESK. J was trimmed by 5 bases and V by 5 bases; bases with no gene match: 17. The CDR3 contains 19 residues. The CDR3 coding sequence is TGTGCCAGCAGCGGCCTTCAGACTAGCGGGGCCTTGGGACACAATGAGCAGTTCTTC. Its protein product is CASSGLQTSGALGHNEQFF.

The J gene is TRBJ1-4, the V gene TRBV29-1; 9 bases map to TRBD1. The CDR3 has 14 residues. V lost 4 bases and J lost 5; bases outside the gene matches: 5. Germline V gene lookup returns CDR1 SQVTM and CDR2 ANQGSEA. The CDR3 loop reads CSVGETGGNEKLFF. The DNA for the CDR3 is TGCAGCGTTGGCGAGACAGGGGGGAATGAAAAACTGTTTTTT.

J is TRBJ2-7 and V is TRBV6-5; 9 nucleotides align to TRBD1. This CDR3 region has 14 residues. Germline loops: CDR1 MNHEY, CDR2 SVGAGI. Trimming at V came to 0 bases and at J to 3 bases, leaving 0 bases not matched to a gene. The CDR3: CASSYSTGGYEQYF. CDR3 DNA: TGTGCCAGCAGTTACTCGACAGGGGGCTACGAGCAGTACTTC.

The chain links TRBV6-5 to TRBJ1-2; 8 bases are a match to TRBD1. The length of the CDR3 is 15 residues. Germline CDR1 reads MNHEY; CDR2 reads SVGAGI. The junction had 11 bases not matched to a gene; V was cut back by 5 bases and J by 6 bases. The chain's CDR3 is CASSRAGGFWDGYTF. DNA of the CDR3: TGTGCCAGCAGTAGGGCAGGGGGCTTTTGGGATGGCTACACCTTC.